Presented here are 25 T cell receptor beta chains from one specimen sequenced in a study of blood T cell repertoires in COVID-19. Repertoires were generated with immunoSEQ multiplex PCR, while TCRdb's copy carries only in-frame clones and drops some. The data contain about 440,000 clones, 75% to 90% of them seen just once; the ten biggest clones take up 4.3%. The sequenced material came from peripheral blood. The source is a woman younger than 45 with acute or convalescent COVID-19.

The rearrangement links TRBV5-6 to TRBJ2-3, with 8 bases lining up with TRBD1. Per germline, CDR1 SGHDT and CDR2 YYEEEE. Trimming cost V 0 bases and J 4 bases; bases outside gene matches: 4. This CDR3 region has 15 residues. CDR3 coding DNA: TGTGCCAGCAGCTTGGGACAGGGGATAGCAGATACGCAGTATTTT. Encoded protein: CASSLGQGIADTQYF.

This clone has more than one count but fewer than ten. The rearrangement links TRBV5-1 to TRBJ2-7; no definite D call. This CDR3 is built from 12 residues. V shed 0 bases and J shed 4 bases, with 5 bases lying between them. Per the germline V gene, CDR1 is SGHRS and CDR2 is YFSETQ. CDR3: CASSLALYEQYF. The CDR3 region has the DNA TGCGCCAGCAGCTTGGCACTATACGAGCAGTACTTC.

This clone came up a few times. This chain connects TRBV5-1 to TRBJ2-3, with a weak D call TRBD2 (5 bases). V was pared by 0 bases and J by 5 bases, with 10 bases between. The CDR3 runs 14 residues. Per germline, CDR1 SGHRS and CDR2 YFSETQ. The CDR3 here is CASSLGGVGDTQYF. The CDR3 nucleotides are TGCGCCAGCAGCTTGGGGGGAGTCGGAGATACGCAGTATTTT.

The chain links TRBV7-9 to TRBJ1-2, with D tentatively TRBD1 (6 bases). Germline-derived CDR1 and CDR2 are SEHNR and FQNEAQ (reference sequence). V was trimmed by 2 bases and J by 4 bases, leaving 17 bases between them. The CDR3 is 16 residues long. This CDR3 is CASSLFPQGLVYGYTF. The CDR3 DNA follows: TGTGCCAGCAGCTTATTTCCCCAGGGGTTGGTCTATGGCTACACCTTC.

The genes are TRBV2 and TRBJ2-3; 10 bases are a match to TRBD2. V lost 7 bases and J lost 1; bases outside the gene matches: 5. CDR1 and CDR2 from the germline V gene are SNHLY and FYNNEI. The CDR3 contains 15 residues. CDR3 nucleotides: TGTGCCAGCAATTTACTAGCGGGACGCACAGATACGCAGTATTTT. Amino acids: CASNLLAGRTDTQYF.

There are a few counts of this clone. J is TRBJ1-5 and V is TRBV5-1, with 7 bases matching TRBD1. V trimming: 2 bases; J trimming: 7 bases; junction bases outside the gene matches: 6. Germline V CDR1 and CDR2: SGHRS, YFSETQ. The CDR3 runs to 14 residues. CDR3 sequence (DNA): TGCGCCAGCAGCTTAGACCACAGGGGACAGCCCCAGCATTTT. This codes for CASSLDHRGQPQHF.

The rearrangement joins TRBV5-1 to TRBJ2-5; 7 nucleotides agree with TRBD2. The CDR3 is 15 amino acids. Per the germline V gene, CDR1 is SGHRS and CDR2 is YFSETQ. After removal of 4 bases from V and 5 bases from J, the junction contained 11 bases not matched to a gene. CDR3 nucleotides: TGCGCCAGCAGCCCGGGGGGTCCTTCTTGGGAGACCCAGTACTTC. Residues: CASSPGGPSWETQYF.

This rearrangement joins TRBV10-1 to TRBJ2-2; weak D call: TRBD1 (5 bases). Germline V gives CDR1 WNHNN, CDR2 SYGVQD (reference sequence). The CDR3 has 15 residues. Trimming pared 6 bases from V and 1 base from J, leaving 12 bases between. CDR3 protein: CASSLTRGNTGELFF. The CDR3 bases are TGCGCCAGCAGCCTAACAAGGGGGAACACCGGGGAGCTGTTTTTT.

This clone was recorded only once. The chain links TRBV15 to TRBJ1-3; D gene ambiguous. Trimming left V 8 bases short and J 0 bases short, with 17 bases between. Germline V lookup: CDR1 LNHNV, CDR2 YYDKDF (reference sequence). The CDR3 covers 16 residues. Here the CDR3 reads CATLMTIGVSGNTIYF. As DNA, the CDR3 is TGTGCCACCCTAATGACAATTGGTGTCTCTGGAAACACCATATATTTT.

The rearrangement links TRBV12-3 or TRBV12-4 to TRBJ2-5; no firm D call. The CDR3 spans 11 residues. V was shortened by 6 bases and J by 2 bases, with 4 bases between the two germline ends. DNA for the CDR3: TGTGCCAGCAGCGTTCAAGAGACCCAGTACTTC. Encoded protein: CASSVQETQYF.

The chain couples TRBV27 to TRBJ1-2; 8 bases agree with TRBD1. The germline CDR1 and CDR2 sequences are MNHEY and SMNVEV (reference sequence). V shed 1 base and J 8 bases; nucleotides not matched to a gene: 6. This CDR3 region has 14 residues. The CDR3: CASSLLTGQGGYTF. In nucleotides, the CDR3 is TGTGCCAGCAGTTTATTGACCGGACAGGGCGGCTACACCTTC.

The chain combines TRBV2 with TRBJ2-5, with D uncertain. CDR3 length: 15 residues. Germline loops: CDR1 SNHLY, CDR2 FYNNEI. V lost 0 bases, J lost 7 bases, and 15 bases lay in between. The CDR3 DNA follows: TGTGCCAGCAGTGAAGCACGGCCCTCCCTAGGGACCCAGTACTTC. Its translation: CASSEARPSLGTQYF.

The chain links TRBV11-3 to TRBJ2-5, with 12 bases identical to TRBD1. Germline-derived CDR1 and CDR2 are SGHNT and YENEEA. This CDR3 has 16 residues. V lost 4 bases to trimming and J lost 5 bases; unmatched junction nucleotides: 8. The CDR3 region is CASSYTGTGGGETQYF. The CDR3, as DNA: TGTGCCAGCAGCTACACCGGGACAGGGGGCGGCGAGACCCAGTACTTC.

V and J are TRBV2 and TRBJ1-4; TRBD1 matches 7 bases. In germline, CDR1 is SNHLY, CDR2 FYNNEI. Trimming cost V 5 bases and J 4 bases; bases outside gene matches: 4. CDR3 size: 14 residues. In DNA, the CDR3 is TGTGCCAGCAGTTTACAGGGGATTAATGAAAAACTGTTTTTT. Its translation: CASSLQGINEKLFF.

The gene calls are TRBV3-1 (or the pseudogene TRBV3-2) and TRBJ2-5; 8 nucleotides align to TRBD1. From germline, CDR1 is LGHDT and CDR2 YNNKEL (reference sequence). V shed 5 bases and J 3 bases; nucleotides not matched to a gene: 8. The CDR3 totals 15 residues. CDR3 coding DNA: TGTGCCAGCAGCAAAAACATGGACAGGGAAGAGACCCAGTACTTC. Protein sequence: CASSKNMDREETQYF.

This chain links TRBV19 with TRBJ1-4; D remains unclear. V was shortened by 7 bases and J by 0 bases, with 21 bases between the two germline ends. The CDR3 spans 18 residues. CDR1 is LNHDA, CDR2 SQIVND, per germline (reference sequence). The CDR3 DNA sequence: TGTGCCAGTACCCCGTTATACTCGAGGTGGACAACTAATGAAAAACTGTTTTTT. Translation gives CASTPLYSRWTTNEKLFF.

This chain joins TRBV10-3 and TRBJ2-1, with TRBD2 identical over 10 bases. This CDR3 comprises 15 residues. Germline V gives CDR1 ENHRY, CDR2 SYGVKD. The trim removed 3 bases at V and 8 bases at J, leaving 7 bases unmatched. CDR3 sequence (DNA): TGTGCCATCAGTGACGTAGCTAGCGGGGGTTATGAGCAGTTCTTC. It specifies CAISDVASGGYEQFF.

CDR3 bases: TGTGCCACCAGCAGAGCGGGGCGCGGGAAAGAGACCCAGTACTTC. Translated, it gives CATSRAGRGKETQYF. This chain joins TRBV15 and TRBJ2-5, with D possibly matching TRBD2 (6 bases). The germline V gene has CDR1 LNHNV and CDR2 YYDKDF (reference sequence). The CDR3 loop spans 15 amino acids. V lost 1 base, J lost 3 bases, and 12 bases lay in between.

The V gene is TRBV13, the J gene TRBJ2-5, with TRBD1 matching over 10 bases. Germline CDR1 PRHDT, CDR2 FYEKMQ (reference sequence). The CDR3 is 16 residues long. With V trimmed by 5 bases and J by 0 bases, 6 bases remained unmatched. Here the CDR3 reads CASSLRTGGDQETQYF. Here the CDR3 DNA reads TGTGCCAGCAGCCTAAGGACAGGGGGTGACCAAGAGACCCAGTACTTC.

V gene TRBV6-5 combines with J gene TRBJ1-5, with 7 positions matching TRBD1. With V trimmed by 6 bases and J by 5 bases, 7 bases remained unmatched. This CDR3 spans 14 amino acids. The germline gives CDR1 MNHEY, CDR2 SVGAGI. CDR3 loop: CASSLDRADQPQHF. The CDR3 DNA reads as TGTGCCAGCAGCCTCGACAGGGCTGATCAGCCCCAGCATTTT.

The J gene is TRBJ1-1, the V gene TRBV7-2; possibly TRBD1 for D (5 bases). Deletions cut 2 bases from V and 1 base from J, with 8 bases between. The CDR3 is 14 amino acids. Germline V gives CDR1 SGHTA, CDR2 FQGNSA. The CDR3 is CASSLHGQNTEAFF. For the CDR3, the DNA is TGTGCCAGCAGCTTACACGGACAGAACACTGAAGCTTTCTTT.

V gene TRBV2 combines with J gene TRBJ2-1, with 9 bases that match TRBD1. CDR1 and CDR2 (germline): SNHLY, FYNNEI. CDR3 length equals 13 residues. V gave up 6 bases and J gave up 10 bases; unmatched junction bases: 7. In nucleotides, the CDR3 is TGTGCCAGCAGGGGGACAGGGAGGCGCGAGCAGTTCTTC. Protein: CASRGTGRREQFF.

The V and J genes are TRBV24-1 and TRBJ1-1; 12 bases align to TRBD1. This CDR3 spans 14 amino acids. Germline V lookup: CDR1 KGHDR, CDR2 SFDVKD. V lost 9 bases, J lost 11 bases, and 12 bases stayed unmatched. CDR3 DNA sequence: TGTGCCACCCAAAAGGCCGGGACAGGGGGCAGGGCTTTCTTT. It encodes CATQKAGTGGRAFF.

V gene TRBV3-1 (or the pseudogene TRBV3-2) combines with J gene TRBJ2-2; 9 bases are a match to TRBD2. The CDR3 is made up of 17 amino acids. Germline CDR1 LGHDT, CDR2 YNNKEL (reference sequence). V was clipped by 1 base and J by 8 bases; unmatched bases: 11. Here the CDR3 reads CASSQVKMLAGSGELFF. The CDR3 bases are TGTGCCAGCAGCCAAGTTAAGATGCTAGCGGGGTCGGGGGAGCTGTTTTTT.

The genes are TRBV5-1 and TRBJ2-5; TRBD1 is a possible D gene (6 bases). Germline V gene lookup returns CDR1 SGHRS and CDR2 YFSETQ. Trimming took 3 bases from V and 1 from J, leaving 13 bases between them. This CDR3 is 15 amino acids long. This chain's CDR3 is CASSSGTKTQETQYF. In DNA, the CDR3 is TGCGCCAGCAGCTCCGGGACAAAGACCCAAGAGACCCAGTACTTC.